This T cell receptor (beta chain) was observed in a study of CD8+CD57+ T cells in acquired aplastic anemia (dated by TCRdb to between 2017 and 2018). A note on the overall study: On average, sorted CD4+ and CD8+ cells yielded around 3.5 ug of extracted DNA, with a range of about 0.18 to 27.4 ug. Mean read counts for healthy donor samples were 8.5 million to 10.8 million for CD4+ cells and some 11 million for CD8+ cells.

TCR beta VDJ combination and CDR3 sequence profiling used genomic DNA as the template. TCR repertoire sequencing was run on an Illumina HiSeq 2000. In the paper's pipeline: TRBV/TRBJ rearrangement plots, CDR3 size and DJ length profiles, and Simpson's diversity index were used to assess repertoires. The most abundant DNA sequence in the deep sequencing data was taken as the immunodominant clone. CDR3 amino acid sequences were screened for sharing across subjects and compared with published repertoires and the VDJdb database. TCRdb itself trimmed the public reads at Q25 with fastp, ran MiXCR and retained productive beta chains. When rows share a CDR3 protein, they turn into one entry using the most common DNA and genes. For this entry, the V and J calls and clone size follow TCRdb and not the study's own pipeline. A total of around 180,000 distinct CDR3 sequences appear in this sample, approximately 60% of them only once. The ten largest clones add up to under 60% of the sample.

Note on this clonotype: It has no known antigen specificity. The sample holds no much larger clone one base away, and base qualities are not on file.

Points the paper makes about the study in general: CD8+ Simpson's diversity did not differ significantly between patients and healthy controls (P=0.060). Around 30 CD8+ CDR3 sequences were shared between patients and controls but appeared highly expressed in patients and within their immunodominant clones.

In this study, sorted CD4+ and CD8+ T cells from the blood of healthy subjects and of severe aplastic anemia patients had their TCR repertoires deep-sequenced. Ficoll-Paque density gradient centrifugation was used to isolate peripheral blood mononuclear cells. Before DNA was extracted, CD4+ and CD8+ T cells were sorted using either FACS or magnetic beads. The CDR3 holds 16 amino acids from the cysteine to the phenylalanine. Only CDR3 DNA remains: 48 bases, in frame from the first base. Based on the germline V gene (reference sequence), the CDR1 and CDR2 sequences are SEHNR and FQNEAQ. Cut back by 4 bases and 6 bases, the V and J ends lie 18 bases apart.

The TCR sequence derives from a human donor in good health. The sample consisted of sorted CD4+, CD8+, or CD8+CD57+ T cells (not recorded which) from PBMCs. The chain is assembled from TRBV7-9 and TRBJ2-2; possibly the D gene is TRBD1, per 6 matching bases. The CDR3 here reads CASSWDISGEAGELFF. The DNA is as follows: TGTGCCAGCAGCTGGGACATCTCAGGAGAGGCCGGGGAGCTGTTTTTT.